This T cell receptor beta chain comes out of a study of blood T cell repertoires in COVID-19. Study context: Samples came from the United States, Italy and Spain, spanning acute and convalescent COVID-19. T cells, B-cell-depleted T cells, or PBMCs supplied cDNA or gDNA.

Concerning this clone: At one end, the junction sequence differs from germline, possibly due to a read error.

Source study methods: Cell counts per sample came from amplifying reference gene primers. Assay used: immunoSEQ multiplex PCR; TCRdb lists only in-frame clones, some missing. For V, J and clone size, that table is used; D and trimming come from the DNA. The sample includes approximately 180,000 clones, 88% of them seen just once. The CDR3 is 14 amino acids. CDR1 and CDR2 from the germline V gene are SGHAT and FQNNGV. This chain joins TRBV11-2 and TRBJ2-7, with 9 bases aligning to TRBD1. Sequenced: peripheral blood. This receptor was identified in a man aged 35 to 55 with active or convalescent COVID-19. CDR3 in amino acids: CASSLDRGTYEQYF. The CDR3 region has the DNA TGTGCCAGCAGCCTAGACAGGGGGACCTACGAGCAGTACTTC.